The clone carrying this TCR beta chain was seen at least ten times. Time point specified: newly diagnosed GD, antithyroid drugs for less than 3 months. Extracted PBMC RNA gave rise to the TCR library. As collected, the peripheral blood samples measured about 8.1 milliliters each and went into EDTA tubes. Both iRepertoire HTBI primers and Arm-PCR of CDR3 regions were used to build the TCR beta libraries. MiXCR, run by TCRdb on the multiplex PCR reads, gives a single entry per CDR3 protein. The sample shows about 620,000 distinct CDR3 sequences, roughly 15% of them seen only once. The source of the sample is a study of regulatory T cells in long-lasting Graves disease. Study-wide context: The antithyroid drugs taken by newly diagnosed Graves' patients had been used for under 3 months.

CDR3 length: 15 residues. Germline values: CDR1 SGHTA, CDR2 FQGNSA. Trimming at V came to 5 bases and at J to 4 bases, leaving 7 bases not matched to a gene. The data also belong to a second study, concerning T cells in Graves' hyperthyroidism and ophthalmopathy.

J is TRBJ2-7 and V is TRBV7-2; 11 nucleotides match TRBD2. Source: peripheral blood mononuclear cells (PBMCs), taken at new diagnosis, from a patient treated with antithyroid drugs. The clonotype originates from a woman under 40 with Graves disease. This CDR3 is CASSPLASGRYEQYF. The CDR3 DNA reads TGTGCCAGCAGCCCTCTGGCTAGCGGGAGGTACGAGCAGTACTTC.